A selection of T cell receptor beta chains follows, all from one sample in a study of OX40 agonist ivuxolimab in advanced cancers. Data came from immunoSEQ multiplex PCR; TCRdb stores just in-frame clones and leaves some out. The table has around 64,000 clones, 87% seen once. The sample consisted of CD4+ or CD8+ T cells sorted from blood, taken in a trial of the OX40 agonist ivuxolimab. These receptors originate from an adult with an advanced solid tumor such as melanoma, head and neck, liver or kidney cancer. Each CDR3 is given with its conserved first and last residue. D genes are given only for firm matches. The size entry is marked missing in some rows and otherwise reads once, few, many or a size class.

J | D | V | size | DNA | CDR3
TRBJ2-7 | TRBD2 | TRBV5-4 | NA | TGTGCCAGCAGCGGAATAGTAAGCGGGAGGGCCTACGAGCAGTACTTC | CASSGIVSGRAYEQYF
TRBJ2-3 | NA | TRBV11-2 | NA | TGTGCCAGCAGCTTAGGGTGGGAGTCAGATACGCAGTATTTT | CASSLGWESDTQYF
TRBJ1-2 | NA | TRBV5-8 | NA | TGTGCCAGCAGCTTGGCAGGGTCCAGAACCCGAAACTATGGCTACACCTTC | CASSLAGSRTRNYGYTF
TRBJ1-5 | NA | TRBV15 | few | TGTGCCACCAGCAGAGGACGGTACAATCAGCCCCAGCATTTT | CATSRGRYNQPQHF
TRBJ2-3 | TRBD2 | TRBV18 | NA | TGTGCCAGCTCACCGGGCGGGGGGGCAGCAGATACGCAGTATTTT | CASSPGGGAADTQYF
TRBJ1-6 | TRBD1 | TRBV11-2 | NA | TGTGCCAGCAGCGTAAGACAGGGGTTTGACTCACCCCTCCACTTT | CASSVRQGFDSPLHF
TRBJ2-5 | NA | TRBV7-6 | NA | TGTGCCAGCAGCTTAGCCGGGGCCCTCCAAGAGACCCAGTACTTC | CASSLAGALQETQYF
TRBJ1-2 | NA | TRBV18 | NA | TGTGCCAGCTCACTTGGATCCCTATACGGCTACACCTTC | CASSLGSLYGYTF
TRBJ1-5 | NA | TRBV5-6 | NA | TGTGCCAGCAGCTTAGCTTTCTCGGGGCCCCAGCATTTT | CASSLAFSGPQHF
TRBJ2-3 | TRBD2 | TRBV7-2 | NA | TGTGCCAGCCAGGGCGGGAGGGCGAGAGATACGCAGTATTTT | CASQGGRARDTQYF
TRBJ2-3 | NA | TRBV5-1 | NA | TGCGCCAGCAGCAGGACCACAGATACGCAGTATTTT | CASSRTTDTQYF
TRBJ1-3 | TRBD1 | TRBV6-1 | NA | TGTGCCATTTCGACAGGGCTAGGAAACACCATATATTTT | CAISTGLGNTIYF
TRBJ2-7 | TRBD2 | TRBV5-6 | NA | TGTGCCAGCAGCTTTAGTAGCGGGAAGGTGTCCTACGAGCAGTACTTC | CASSFSSGKVSYEQYF
TRBJ2-5 | NA | TRBV4-1 | NA | TGCGCCAGCAGCCTCCGCAGGGACGGAGGGACCCAGTACTTC | CASSLRRDGGTQYF
TRBJ2-7 | TRBD2 | TRBV28 | few | TGTGCCAGCAGTTCCTCACCTCTAGCGGGGGATTCCTACGAGCAGTACTTC | CASSSSPLAGDSYEQYF
TRBJ2-3 | NA | TRBV7-2 | NA | TGTGCCAGCAGCCCTGTAATAGATACGCAGTATTTT | CASSPVIDTQYF
TRBJ2-3 | NA | TRBV7-2 | NA | TGTGCCAGCAGCAGCGGAGTGACTTATACAGATACGCAGTATTTT | CASSSGVTYTDTQYF
TRBJ1-1 | TRBD1 | TRBV2 | NA | TGTGCCAGCAGTGCCGGGACAGTGAACACTGAAGCTTTCTTT | CASSAGTVNTEAFF
TRBJ2-1 | TRBD2 | TRBV5-6 | once | TGTGCCAGCAGCTTGGCCACTAGCGGATACTACAATGAGCAGTTCTTC | CASSLATSGYYNEQFF
TRBJ1-1 | NA | TRBV10-1 | NA | TGCGCCAGCAGTGAGTTAGTTGGGACTGAAGCTTTCTTT | CASSELVGTEAFF
TRBJ2-3 | NA | TRBV6-6 | once | TGTGCCAGCAGTAGGGGACTCTTTCTCGGGCAGTATTTT | CASSRGLFLGQYF
TRBJ1-1 | NA | TRBV11-3 | NA | TGTGCCAGCAGCTTATCCCAGAACACTGAAGCTTTCTTT | CASSLSQNTEAFF
TRBJ1-2 | TRBD1 | TRBV10-3 | NA | TGTGCCATCAGTGCGAGGGACAGGGGCGGGGGCTACACCTTC | CAISARDRGGGYTF
TRBJ2-3 | NA | TRBV10-3 | NA | TGTGCCATCAGTGAGACAGGTGGGACAGATACGCAGTATTTT | CAISETGGTDTQYF
TRBJ1-2 | NA | TRBV28 | NA | TGTGCCAGCTCTGTGGGAGGGACGGCAAGCTATGGCTACACCTTC | CASSVGGTASYGYTF
TRBJ1-5 | TRBD1 | TRBV12-5 | NA | TGTGCTAGTGGTTTGGTACGGGGACAGGGCCATAATCAGCCCCAGCATTTT | CASGLVRGQGHNQPQHF
TRBJ1-1 | NA | TRBV5-1 | once | TGCGCCAGCAGCTTGGGGATGGGTGCCCTTGAAGCTTTCTTT | CASSLGMGALEAFF
TRBJ1-6 | NA | TRBV12-5 | NA | TGTGCTAGTGGCATCACAGAGAATAATTCACCCCTCCACTTT | CASGITENNSPLHF